This TCR beta chain originates from a study of long-term antiretroviral therapy in people with HIV. Findings and limits, study-wide: HIV repertoires covered narrower CDR3 length ranges than controls did. Transplant donor controls retained higher diversity, though diversity increased after ART.

This clone was counted between two and nine times. The antigen is not known. The assay, immunoSEQ v3.0, was run at survey level. TCRdb's copy holds only in-frame clones and misses some; the assay was immunoSEQ multiplex PCR. The profile shows some 28,000 clones, 80% of them singletons. From germline, CDR1 is SEHNR and CDR2 FQNEAQ (reference sequence). This CDR3 has 15 residues. V shed 3 bases and J shed 6 bases, with 16 bases lying between them. The V and J genes are TRBV7-9 and TRBJ2-3; D possibly corresponds to TRBD2 (7 bases). The sample in question was unsorted PBMCs, obtained 0.3 years after starting antiretroviral therapy. This sequence originates from a man aged 35 to 55 with HIV. CDR3 DNA sequence: TGTGCCAGCAGCTTGGACGGGGGGCCGTACGATACGCAGTATTTT. It specifies CASSLDGGPYDTQYF.